The sequence of this T cell receptor (beta chain) was determined in a study of blood T cell repertoires in COVID-19. The V segment lost 3 bases and the J segment 1 base; nucleotides outside the gene matches: 12. The CDR3 covers 18 residues. Per germline, CDR1 LGHDT and CDR2 YNNKEL (reference sequence). Measured with immunoSEQ multiplex PCR; TCRdb has only the in-frame clones, and not every one. The sample comprises 400,000 or so clones, about 92% of which are singletons, and about 0.57% rests with the top ten. This clonotype originated in a young man who had recovered from COVID-19. Sequencing was done on a sample of PBMCs or T cells enriched from blood (not recorded which). The chain employs TRBV3-1 (or the pseudogene TRBV3-2) and TRBJ2-1, with 7 bases that match TRBD2. CDR3 DNA sequence: TGTGCCAGCAGCCATCCCCCCGGGCGGGGGACTTCCTACAATGAGCAGTTCTTC. It is translated as CASSHPPGRGTSYNEQFF.